Presented here are 2 T cell receptor beta chains from one specimen sequenced in a study of OX40 agonist ivuxolimab in advanced cancers. Generated by immunoSEQ multiplex PCR, the TCRdb table keeps only in-frame clones and is missing some. Found here are some 26,000 clones, around four fifths of them singletons; the top ten hold more than 25%. The starting material was CD4+ or CD8+ T cells sorted from blood, obtained in a trial of the OX40 agonist ivuxolimab. The source is an adult with an advanced solid tumor such as melanoma, head and neck, liver or kidney cancer.

The rearrangement uses TRBV7-2 and TRBJ2-2, with D tentatively TRBD1 (5 bases). V lost 3 bases, J lost 4 bases, and 9 bases lay in between. Germline V CDR1 and CDR2: SGHTA, FQGNSA. The CDR3 contains 14 residues. The CDR3 loop is CASSFVRATGELFF. Written as DNA, the CDR3 is TGTGCCAGCAGCTTCGTCAGGGCCACCGGGGAGCTGTTTTTT.

V usage is TRBV9 and J usage is TRBJ2-6; D is unresolved. This CDR3 contains 13 residues. The germline V and J ends were trimmed by 0 bases and 3 bases, with 1 base remaining between them. Germline assignment: CDR1 SGDLS and CDR2 YYNGEE. The CDR3 reads CASSVGGANVLTF. Written as DNA, the CDR3 is TGTGCCAGCAGCGTAGGTGGGGCCAACGTCCTGACTTTC.